The T cell receptor beta chain under discussion was sequenced for a study of T cells in tumors after PD-1 blockade. The wider study: Patients had no prior checkpoint blockade, systemic immunosuppressants, or anti-cancer therapy within 4 weeks. Daily vismodegib 150 mg continued in a subset of anti-PD-1-treated patients. Study observations and caveats: Some novel exhausted tumor clones appeared in pre-treatment blood, suggesting peripheral recruitment.

With respect to this clone: The target antigen is unknown.

Profiling relied on immunoSEQ multiplex PCR, and the TCRdb table lists in-frame clones only, not all of them. The sample shows 61,000 or so clones, about four fifths of them seen only once. Germline loops: CDR1 KGHSH, CDR2 LQKENI. The CDR3 totals 16 residues. The V and J ends lost 4 bases and 0 bases, in that order; junction bases with no gene match: 7. This specimen consisted of PBMCs, obtained before anti-PD-1 treatment. The gene calls are TRBV18 and TRBJ1-1; 8 nucleotides line up with TRBD1. The receptor was derived from a human donor with basal cell carcinoma. The CDR3 sequence is CASSLMTGAMNTEAFF. The CDR3 DNA reads as TGTGCCAGCTCACTCATGACAGGGGCTATGAACACTGAAGCTTTCTTT.